This TCR beta chain was found in a study of beta chain features in type 1 diabetes. On this clone: Its antigen is not known.

Study-wide results and caveats: Type 1 diabetes patients had TCRB CDR3s that were shorter (moderately but significantly so) in all four CD4+ subsets.

Expressed TCRB transcripts were sequenced because the isolated RNA had all been reverse transcribed beforehand. Profiling relied on immunoSEQ multiplex PCR, and the TCRdb table lists in-frame clones only, not all of them. This table has about 340,000 clones, over 7% appearing once. The sequence was obtained from a man under 40 with type 1 diabetes. The sequenced material came from central memory CD4+ T cells from blood.

CDR3 sequence (DNA): TGCGCCAGCAGCCGGGAGGCGGGCGGCGGTACGCAGTATTTT. Translation: CASSREAGGGTQYF. This chain joins TRBV4-1 and TRBJ2-3; a possible D gene is TRBD2 (6 bases). The V and J ends lost 4 bases and 8 bases respectively, with 16 bases between them. The CDR3 has 14 amino acids. Germline V gene sequence: CDR1 MGHRA, CDR2 YSYEKL.